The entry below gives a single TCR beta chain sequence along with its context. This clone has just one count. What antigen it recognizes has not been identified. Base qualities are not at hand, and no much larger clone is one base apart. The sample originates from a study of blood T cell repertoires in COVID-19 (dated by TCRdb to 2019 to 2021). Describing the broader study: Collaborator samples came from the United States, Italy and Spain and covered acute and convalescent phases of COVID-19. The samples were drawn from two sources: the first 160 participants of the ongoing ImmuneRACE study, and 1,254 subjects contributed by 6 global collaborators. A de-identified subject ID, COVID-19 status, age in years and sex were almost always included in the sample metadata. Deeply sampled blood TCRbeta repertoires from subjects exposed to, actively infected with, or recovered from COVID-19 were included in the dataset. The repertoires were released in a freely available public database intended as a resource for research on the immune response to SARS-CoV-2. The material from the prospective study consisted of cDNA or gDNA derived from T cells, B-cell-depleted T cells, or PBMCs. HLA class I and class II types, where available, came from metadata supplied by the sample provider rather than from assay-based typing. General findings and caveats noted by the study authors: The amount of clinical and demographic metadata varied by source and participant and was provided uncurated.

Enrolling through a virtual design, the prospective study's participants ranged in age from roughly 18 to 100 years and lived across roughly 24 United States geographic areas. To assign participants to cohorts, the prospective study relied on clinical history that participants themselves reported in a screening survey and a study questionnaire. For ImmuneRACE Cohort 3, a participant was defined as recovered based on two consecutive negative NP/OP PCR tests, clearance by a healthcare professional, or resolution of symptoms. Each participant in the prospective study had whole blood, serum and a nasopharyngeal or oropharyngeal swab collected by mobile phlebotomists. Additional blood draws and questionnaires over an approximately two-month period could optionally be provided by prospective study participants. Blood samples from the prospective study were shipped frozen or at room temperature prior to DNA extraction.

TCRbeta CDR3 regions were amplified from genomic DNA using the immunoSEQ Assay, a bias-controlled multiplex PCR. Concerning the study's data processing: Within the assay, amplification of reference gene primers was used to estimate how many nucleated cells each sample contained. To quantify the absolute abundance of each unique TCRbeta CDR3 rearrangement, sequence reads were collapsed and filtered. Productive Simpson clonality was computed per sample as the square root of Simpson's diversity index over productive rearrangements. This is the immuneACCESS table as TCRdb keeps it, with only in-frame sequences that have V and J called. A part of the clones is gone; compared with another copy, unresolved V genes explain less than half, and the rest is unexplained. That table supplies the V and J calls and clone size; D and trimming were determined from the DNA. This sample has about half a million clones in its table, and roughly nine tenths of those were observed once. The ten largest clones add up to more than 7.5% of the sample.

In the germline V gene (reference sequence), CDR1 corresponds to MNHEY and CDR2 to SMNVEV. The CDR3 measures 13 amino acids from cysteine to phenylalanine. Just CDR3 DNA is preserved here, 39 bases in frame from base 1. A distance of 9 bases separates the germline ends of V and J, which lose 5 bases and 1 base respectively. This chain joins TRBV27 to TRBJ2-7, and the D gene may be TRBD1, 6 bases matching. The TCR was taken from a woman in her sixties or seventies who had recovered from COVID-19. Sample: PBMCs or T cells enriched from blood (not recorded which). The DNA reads TGTGCCAGCAGTACGCAGGGGTCCTACGAGCAGTACTTC. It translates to CASSTQGSYEQYF.